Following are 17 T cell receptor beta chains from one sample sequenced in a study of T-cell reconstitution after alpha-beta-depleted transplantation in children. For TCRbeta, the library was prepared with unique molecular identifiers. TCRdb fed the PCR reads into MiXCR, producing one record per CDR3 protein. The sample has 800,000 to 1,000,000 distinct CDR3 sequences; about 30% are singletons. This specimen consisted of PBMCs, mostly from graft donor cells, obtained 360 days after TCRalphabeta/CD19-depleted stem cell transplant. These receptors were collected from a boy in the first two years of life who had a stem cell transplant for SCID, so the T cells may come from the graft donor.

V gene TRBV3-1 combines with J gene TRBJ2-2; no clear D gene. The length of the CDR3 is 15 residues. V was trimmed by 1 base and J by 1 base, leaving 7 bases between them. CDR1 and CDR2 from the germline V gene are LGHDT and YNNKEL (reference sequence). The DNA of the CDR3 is TGTGCCAGCAGCCAAGTTTACAGGAACACCGGGGAGCTGTTTTTT. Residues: CASSQVYRNTGELFF.

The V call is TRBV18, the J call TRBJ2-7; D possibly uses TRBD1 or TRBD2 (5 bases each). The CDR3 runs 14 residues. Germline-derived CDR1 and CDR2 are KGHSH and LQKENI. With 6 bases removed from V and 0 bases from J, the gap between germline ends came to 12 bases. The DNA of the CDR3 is TGTGCCAGCTCCGGGACGACTACCTCCTACGAGCAGTACTTC. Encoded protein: CASSGTTTSYEQYF.

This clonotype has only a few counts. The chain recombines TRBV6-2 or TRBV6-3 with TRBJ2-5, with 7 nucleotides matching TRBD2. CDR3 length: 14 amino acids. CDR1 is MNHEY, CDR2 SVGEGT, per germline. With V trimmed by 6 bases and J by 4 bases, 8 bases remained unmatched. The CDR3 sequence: CASSRLAWGETQYF. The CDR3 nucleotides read TGTGCCAGCAGCCGACTAGCCTGGGGAGAGACCCAGTACTTC.

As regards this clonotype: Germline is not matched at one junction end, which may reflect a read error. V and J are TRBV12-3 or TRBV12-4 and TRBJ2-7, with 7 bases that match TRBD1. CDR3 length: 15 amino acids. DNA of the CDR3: TGTGCCAGCAGCTTAGGAAGGGGGCCCACCTACGAGCAGTACTTC. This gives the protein CASSLGRGPTYEQYF.

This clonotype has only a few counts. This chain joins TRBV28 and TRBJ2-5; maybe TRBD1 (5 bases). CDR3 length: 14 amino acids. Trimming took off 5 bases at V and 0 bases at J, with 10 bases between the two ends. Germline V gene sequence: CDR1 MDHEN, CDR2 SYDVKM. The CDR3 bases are TGTGCCAGCAGTCCCCGGACATACCAAGAGACCCAGTACTTC. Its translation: CASSPRTYQETQYF.

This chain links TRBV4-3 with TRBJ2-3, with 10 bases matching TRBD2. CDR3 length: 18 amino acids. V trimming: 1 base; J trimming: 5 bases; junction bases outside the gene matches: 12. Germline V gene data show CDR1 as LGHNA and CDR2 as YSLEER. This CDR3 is CASSQAPWIAGGVDTQYF. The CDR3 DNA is TGCGCCAGCAGCCAAGCCCCCTGGATAGCGGGGGGTGTAGATACGCAGTATTTT.

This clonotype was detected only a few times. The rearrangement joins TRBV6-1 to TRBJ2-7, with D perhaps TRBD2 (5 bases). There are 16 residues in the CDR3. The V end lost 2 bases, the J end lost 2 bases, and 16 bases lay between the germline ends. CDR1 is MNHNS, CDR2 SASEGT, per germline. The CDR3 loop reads CASSEKSVMGAYEQYF. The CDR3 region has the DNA TGTGCCAGCAGTGAAAAGAGCGTGATGGGAGCCTACGAGCAGTACTTC.

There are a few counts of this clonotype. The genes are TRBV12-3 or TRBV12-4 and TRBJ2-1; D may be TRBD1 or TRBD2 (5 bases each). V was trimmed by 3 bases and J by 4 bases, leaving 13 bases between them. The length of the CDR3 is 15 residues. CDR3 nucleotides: TGTGCCAGCAGTTTCAGAGGGGTGCGGTACAATGAGCAGTTCTTC. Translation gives CASSFRGVRYNEQFF.

CDR3: CASSFLGQRRTYEQYF. The CDR3 DNA follows: TGTGCCAGCAGTTTCCTTGGACAAAGGAGGACCTACGAGCAGTACTTC. The chain couples TRBV12-3 or TRBV12-4 to TRBJ2-7; D tentatively reads TRBD1 or TRBD2 (5 bases each). V lost 3 bases and J 2 bases, leaving 17 bases between the germline ends. The CDR3 spans 16 residues.

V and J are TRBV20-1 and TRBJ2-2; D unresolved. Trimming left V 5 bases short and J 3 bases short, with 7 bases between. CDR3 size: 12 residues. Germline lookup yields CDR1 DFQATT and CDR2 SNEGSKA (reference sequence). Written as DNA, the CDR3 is TGCAGTGCTTCCCGGCACACCGGGGAGCTGTTTTTT. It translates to CSASRHTGELFF.

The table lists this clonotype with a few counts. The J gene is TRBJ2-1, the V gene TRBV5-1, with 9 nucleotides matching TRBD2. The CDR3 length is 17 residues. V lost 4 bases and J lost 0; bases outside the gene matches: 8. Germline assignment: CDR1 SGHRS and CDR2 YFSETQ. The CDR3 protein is CASSQLLAGSSYNEQFF. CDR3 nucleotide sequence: TGCGCCAGCAGCCAGTTGCTAGCGGGGAGCTCCTACAATGAGCAGTTCTTC.

The chain's CDR3 is CASGPDGNTIYF. CDR3 sequence (DNA): TGTGCCAGCGGGCCCGATGGAAACACCATATATTTT. This chain links TRBV12-3 or TRBV12-4 with TRBJ1-3; D unresolved. Trimming shortened V by 8 bases and J by 3 bases, and 8 bases separated the two germline ends. This CDR3 spans 12 amino acids.

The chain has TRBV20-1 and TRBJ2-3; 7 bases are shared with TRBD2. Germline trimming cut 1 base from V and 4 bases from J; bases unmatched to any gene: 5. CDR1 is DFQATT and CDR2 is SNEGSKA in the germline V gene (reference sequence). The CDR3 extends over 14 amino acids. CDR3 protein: CSARGGGRADTQYF. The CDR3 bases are TGCAGTGCTAGAGGGGGCGGGAGAGCAGATACGCAGTATTTT.

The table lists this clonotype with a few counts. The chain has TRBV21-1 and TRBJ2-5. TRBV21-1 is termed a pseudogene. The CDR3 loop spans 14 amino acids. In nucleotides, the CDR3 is TGTGCCAGCAGCAAAGTAGGGGTCCAAGAGACCCAGTACTTC. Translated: CASSKVGVQETQYF.

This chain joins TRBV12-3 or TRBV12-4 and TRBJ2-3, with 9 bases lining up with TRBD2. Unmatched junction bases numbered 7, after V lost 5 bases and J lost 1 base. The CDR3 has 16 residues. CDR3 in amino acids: CASSDLAGWGTDTQYF. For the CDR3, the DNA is TGTGCCAGCAGTGATCTAGCGGGGTGGGGCACAGATACGCAGTATTTT.

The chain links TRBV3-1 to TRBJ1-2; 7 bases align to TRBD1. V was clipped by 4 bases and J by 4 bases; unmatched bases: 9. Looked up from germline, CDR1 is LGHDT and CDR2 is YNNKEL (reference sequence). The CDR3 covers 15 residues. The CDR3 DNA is TGTGCCAGCAGCCCCCCCCGGGGACAGTCCTATGGCTACACCTTC. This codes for CASSPPRGQSYGYTF.

CDR3 in DNA: TGTGCCAGCAGCTCAGGGGGTATCTACAATGAGCAGTTCTTC. Its translation is CASSSGGIYNEQFF. This chain connects TRBV5-6 to TRBJ2-1; TRBD1 matches at 7 bases. The trim removed 3 bases at V and 3 bases at J, leaving 3 bases unmatched. The CDR3 extends over 14 amino acids. CDR1 and CDR2 (germline): SGHDT, YYEEEE. The whole variable domain, remainder taken from reference TRBV5-6 and TRBJ2-1, is DAGVTQSPTHLIKTRGQQVTLRCSPKSGHDTVSWYQQALGQGPQFIFQYYEEEERQRGNFPDRFSGHQFPNYSSELNVNALLLGDSALYLCASSSGGIYNEQFFGPGTRLTVL.